This paragraph reports one T cell receptor beta chain. Its specificity is unknown. V was clipped by 2 bases and J by 1 base; unmatched bases: 7. The germline V gene encodes CDR1 SGHRS and CDR2 YFSETQ. CDR3 length: 16 amino acids. This entry comes from a study of cytomegalovirus exposure and HLA in healthy donors. Study findings and constraints: Diagnosis of cytomegalovirus status made by the classifier reportedly showed high specificity and sensitivity.

As for the donors, each was a healthy bone marrow donor. Both 60 Vbeta primers and 13 Jbeta primers went into the PCR. Sequencing was performed with immunoSEQ multiplex PCR; in TCRdb, only in-frame clones are kept and a portion is missing. This table has approximately 200,000 clones, approximately 83% appearing once. This receptor was taken from a girl under 18 in good health and CMV-seronegative. The sample was PBMCs. The chain has TRBV5-1 and TRBJ1-1; 8 bases align to TRBD1. The CDR3 nucleotides are TGCGCCAGCAGCTTCAAGTCCGGACAGGGGAACACTGAAGCTTTCTTT. Its protein product is CASSFKSGQGNTEAFF.